This T cell receptor beta chain was recorded in a study of cytotoxic CD8 clonotypes in ibrutinib-treated CLL. Overall study context: A mean of around 260,000 productive templates and tens of thousands of productive rearrangements was obtained per sample.

This clone appeared a few times. Its antigen remains unknown. This table comes from immunoSEQ multiplex PCR, and its TCRdb copy is limited to in-frame clones, with some not included. The sample consists of over 100,000 clones, 55% to 75% of them appearing once. The V end lost 3 bases, the J end lost 2 bases, and 7 bases lay between the germline ends. This CDR3 comprises 12 residues. Germline-derived CDR1 and CDR2 are GTSNPN and SVGIG (reference sequence). Findings and limits, study-wide: Progressing patients had sampling times that differed from those of sustained-remission patients. Clonality rose at ibrutinib response and fell back toward baseline at progression.

The sequencing here drew on PBMCs, taken after 24 months of ibrutinib treatment. This clonotype originated in a human donor with chronic lymphocytic leukemia. This sequence joins TRBV30 and TRBJ1-2; D is ambiguous. Here the CDR3 reads CAWRANNYGYTF. CDR3 bases: TGTGCCTGGAGGGCGAACAACTATGGCTACACCTTC. Full variable domain (rest looked up from reference TRBV30 and TRBJ1-2): SQTIHQWPATLVQPVGSPLSLECTVEGTSNPNLYWYRQAAGRGLQLLFYSVGIGQISSEVPQNLSASRPQDRQFILSSKKLLLSDSGFYLCAWRANNYGYTFGSGTRLTVV.